The 5 T cell receptor beta chains presented below share a single source sample, sequenced in a study of shared clonotypes between healthy human individuals. Sequenced by immunoSEQ multiplex PCR; TCRdb stores in-frame clones only, minus some. The table shows around 700,000 clones, with more than 70% occurring only once. Sample: memory CD4+ T cells sorted from blood. Subset here: CD45RA-negative fraction. The receptors derive from a woman aged 25 to 39 in good health.

V gene TRBV19 combines with J gene TRBJ2-7, with 10 positions matching TRBD2. The CDR3 consists of 17 residues. Germline V gene data show CDR1 as LNHDA and CDR2 as SQIVND (reference sequence). Trimming at V came to 7 bases and at J to 4 bases, leaving 16 bases not matched to a gene. The CDR3, as DNA: TGTGCCAGTAAGCGGGGGGATCTAGCGGGAGAAACATACGAGCAGTACTTC. This gives the protein CASKRGDLAGETYEQYF.

The rearrangement links TRBV19 to TRBJ2-3; 7 bases line up with TRBD2. Germline V gene lookup returns CDR1 LNHDA and CDR2 SQIVND (reference sequence). The CDR3 is made up of 17 amino acids. V shed 5 bases, J shed 2 bases, and the junction held 13 bases outside the gene matches. The CDR3 nucleotides read TGTGCCAGTAGTCTCCCGGTTGGACTAGTTCTCACAGATACGCAGTATTTT. Its protein is CASSLPVGLVLTDTQYF.

V and J are TRBV7-9 and TRBJ1-4; D is ambiguous. The germline gives CDR1 SEHNR, CDR2 FQNEAQ (reference sequence). V lost 3 bases to trimming and J lost 11 bases, with 13 bases between them. CDR3 size: 13 residues. DNA of the CDR3: TGTGCCAGCAGCTTGAACACGGTAGAGAAACTGTTTTTT. Amino acids: CASSLNTVEKLFF.

V usage is TRBV7-2 and J usage is TRBJ1-2; D gene unclear. There are 15 residues in the CDR3. V was pared by 3 bases and J by 0 bases, with 11 bases between. Per the germline V gene, CDR1 is SGHTA and CDR2 is FQGNSA. CDR3 loop: CASSLRRAANYGYTF. The DNA for the CDR3 is TGTGCCAGCAGCTTGCGTCGGGCCGCTAACTATGGCTACACCTTC.

V usage is TRBV10-3 and J usage is TRBJ2-1; D ambiguous. Germline CDR1 is ENHRY and CDR2 is SYGVKD. The V end lost 4 bases, the J end lost 5 bases, and 6 bases lay between the germline ends. The CDR3 sequence is 12 residues long. CDR3 sequence: CAISVLNNEQFF. CDR3 sequence (DNA): TGTGCCATCAGTGTCCTCAACAATGAGCAGTTCTTC.